This T cell receptor (beta chain) is drawn from a study of blood T cells in healthy people across ages (dated by TCRdb to the mid-2010s). For the wider study: In model experiments, roughly one uniquely barcoded TCR beta cDNA molecule per two T cells was captured by template switching. The study measured age-related changes in TCR beta repertoire diversity using deep sequencing normalized with unique cDNA molecular identifiers. The donors were divided into four age groups: young (average roughly 17 years), middle-aged (approximately 39), aged (about 56) and long-lived (82). To avoid experimental bias, donors of different ages were spread randomly across the sequencing lanes. The study analyzed two additional independent replicas of 1 million unique cDNA reads from the same blood draw for two donors, one aged 18 to 30 and one aged 80 or older. Study-wide conclusions, independent of this receptor: Conclusive comparison of naive and antigen-experienced compartments was prevented by the profiling of bulk unsorted PBMCs. Estimates of total diversity from one million sequenced T cells were regarded as lower bounds and underestimates. A strong correlation was found between observed TCR beta diversity and the percentage of naive T cells measured by flow cytometry. Compared with the aged group, more naive CD4+ T cells, fewer expanded clones and increased TCR diversity were shown by the long-lived group, suggesting age selection. Donor CMV infection status was unknown, potentially confounding age-related changes in expanded clonotypes. Observed TCR beta diversity per million T cells fell roughly linearly with age, and a significant reduction was already apparent by age around 39.

In the case of this clonotype: It has no known antigen specificity. No qualities accompany the bases; no much larger clone lies one base away.

There are 19 amino acids in the CDR3, from cysteine to phenylalanine inclusive. CDR3 DNA is the only sequence kept; it has 57 bases, read in frame from the first base. Systemically healthy Caucasian individuals from Russia, 39 in total and aged roughly 6 to 100 years, were included as donors. About 10 milliliters of peripheral blood were collected from each donor into EDTA-treated Vacutainer tubes. Ficoll-Paque density-gradient centrifugation was used to isolate PBMCs, with at least 7 million per sample. Trizol reagent was used to extract total RNA from PBMCs, with at least 5.5 micrograms per sample. For every donor, an aliquot of PBMCs went through flow cytometry to measure the percentages of naive CD45RAhigh/CD27high T cells. Library preparation employed 5' RACE. The listed sequencing device is Illumina HiSeq 2500. The second PCR ran for about 6 to 11 cycles and used a J-beta primer mix along with a sample-barcoded 5' primer. A unique molecular identifier was introduced onto each TCR beta cDNA molecule by a template-switch 5' adaptor carrying 12 random nucleotides. At least 3 million CDR3-containing paired-end reads were obtained from each sample. First-strand cDNA was synthesized from all RNA with the Mint cDNA synthesis kit, primed by a TRBC-specific oligonucleotide. Following uracil-DNA glycosylase treatment, a first 18-cycle PCR with universal primers M1SS and BC2_uni_R was performed on all cDNA. From the authors' description of their analysis: For normalization, 1 million high-quality reads were randomly selected from each sample, with every read carrying a distinct molecular identifier. Instead of being binned into consensus sequences, reads that shared molecular identifiers were thrown out. MiTCR, run with a Q25 quality threshold and the strictest error-elimination algorithm, handled CDR3 identification, clonotype clustering and error correction. A nonparametric unseen species model with Euler transformation was used to estimate lower-bound total TCR beta diversity. TCRdb passed the public sequencing reads through fastp at Q25 and MiXCR, retaining productive beta sequences. Every CDR3 protein is listed once, alongside the most common genes and DNA of its rows. These V and J calls are TCRdb output, not the study's own analysis. The sample data list about 1 million distinct CDR3 sequences, and less than 50% of these were observed just once. The ten largest clones capture approximately 19% of the sample.

Here the chain combines TRBV21-1 and TRBJ2-5; the table's D call, TRBD2, was not checked against the DNA. TRBV21-1 is termed a pseudogene. This TCR was sampled from a woman aged 55-70 years in good health. The specimen was blood. Here the CDR3 is given as CANSKPGRRSRRRRETQYF. The bases are TGTGCCAACAGCAAACCAGGAAGAAGGAGCCGGAGGAGGAGAGAGACCCAGTACTTC.